The 31 T cell receptor beta chains below all came from one sample that was sequenced in a study of T cells expressing NK-cell markers (TCRdb year 2020). The library was made by 5' RACE. TCRdb shows the sequencer as Illumina HiSeq 2000. After reprocessing by TCRdb, each CDR3 protein sequence is one entry, and no DNA is given. This sample's table has entries for some 280,000 distinct CDR3 sequences. 0.39% of the sample is taken by the ten largest. Sample: blood T cells: a sorted CD56 or NKG2C T cell subset, CD4+ or CD8+ T cells, or bulk PBMC T cells (not recorded which). Every receptor here comes from a man between 18 and 29 years old in good health. Donor details come from another sample of the same person, matched by shared clones.

The J gene is TRBJ1-5, the V gene TRBV18. Germline assignment: CDR1 KGHSH and CDR2 LQKENI. The CDR3 is 13 residues long. The CDR3 here is CASSPSSNQPQHF.

The gene calls are TRBV20-1 and TRBJ1-4; the TCRdb call, TRBD1, lacks DNA for checking. The CDR3 loop spans 15 amino acids. Germline values: CDR1 DFQATT, CDR2 SNEGSKA (reference sequence). CDR3 loop: CSARFNRPHNEKLFF.

J is TRBJ1-4 and V is TRBV20-1; absent DNA, TCRdb's TRBD1 call cannot be checked. The germline V gene has CDR1 DFQATT and CDR2 SNEGSKA (reference sequence). The CDR3 is 13 residues long. CDR3 region: CSASTGVNEKLFF.

The V and J genes are TRBV18 and TRBJ2-3; checking the TCRdb D call of TRBD2 is not possible without DNA. The CDR3 length is 17 residues. Germline-derived CDR1 and CDR2 are KGHSH and LQKENI. CDR3 in amino acids: CASSPSSGSFSTDTQYF.

The chain carries TRBV16 and TRBJ1-4; TCRdb gives TRBD1 as the D gene, but with no DNA this cannot be confirmed. The CDR3 is 16 residues long. Germline V gives CDR1 KGHSY, CDR2 FQNENV. CDR3 sequence: CASSANRVTGGEKLFF.

The V call is TRBV12-3 or TRBV12-4, the J call TRBJ1-1; as DNA is missing, the TRBD1 call by TCRdb cannot be tested. CDR3 length: 14 amino acids. Here the CDR3 reads CASRLTGGSTEAFF.

V gene TRBV28 combines with J gene TRBJ2-1. This CDR3 region has 14 residues. Germline loops: CDR1 MDHEN, CDR2 SYDVKM. The CDR3 loop is CASRSGSSYNEQFF.

The chain carries TRBV12-3 or TRBV12-4 and TRBJ2-2; TCRdb proposes TRBD1, but this gene call is untestable without DNA. The CDR3 spans 18 residues. The CDR3 reads CASSLNLGTGAGSGELFF.

This chain joins TRBV12-3 or TRBV12-4 and TRBJ1-5; TCRdb lists TRBD1, though no DNA is available to test this call. The CDR3 spans 16 residues. The CDR3 here is CASSSWLGQGNQPQHF.

The gene calls are TRBV27 and TRBJ2-6; the TCRdb D gene call, TRBD1, has no DNA to confirm it. Germline V lookup: CDR1 MNHEY, CDR2 SMNVEV (reference sequence). This CDR3 is 16 amino acids long. This chain's CDR3 is CASSLGDRAGANVLTF. Complete variable domain (other parts from reference TRBV27 and TRBJ2-6): EAQVTQNPRYLITVTGKKLTVTCSQNMNHEYMSWYRQDPGLGLRQIYYSMNVEVTDKGDVPEGYKVSRKEKRNFPLILESPSPNQTSLYFCASSLGDRAGANVLTFGAGSRLTVL.

V and J are TRBV3-1 and TRBJ2-1; with no DNA, the TCRdb D assignment of TRBD2 cannot be verified. The CDR3 is 16 residues long. Germline CDR1 LGHDT, CDR2 YNNKEL (reference sequence). The CDR3 is CASSQVGRAGYNEQFF.

The chain couples TRBV6-2 or TRBV6-3 to TRBJ2-2. This CDR3 has 12 amino acids. In germline, CDR1 is MNHEY, CDR2 SVGEGT. Here the CDR3 reads CASSSITGELFF.

The rearrangement joins TRBV7-2 to TRBJ2-1; TCRdb's assignment of TRBD1 cannot be checked, as there is no DNA. CDR1 is SGHTA and CDR2 is FQGNSA in the germline V gene. The CDR3 loop spans 15 amino acids. CDR3 sequence reads: CASSLRQGISHEQFF.

V usage is TRBV5-1 and J usage is TRBJ1-1; the TCRdb call, TRBD1, lacks DNA for checking. The CDR3 totals 16 residues. Germline V gene sequence: CDR1 SGHRS, CDR2 YFSETQ. CDR3 region: CASSLGWTALNTEAFF.

The genes are TRBV12-3 or TRBV12-4 and TRBJ1-2; TCRdb's D call of TRBD1 is untestable without DNA. This CDR3 spans 15 amino acids. CDR3 amino acids: CASSISRTGVYGYTF.

CDR3 amino acids: CASSQDERSGQTRAFF. The chain recombines TRBV4-2 with TRBJ1-1; TCRdb proposes TRBD1, but this gene call is untestable without DNA. CDR1 is LGHNA, CDR2 YNFKEQ, per germline. The CDR3 runs 16 residues.

V is TRBV5-5 and J is TRBJ2-2; the D gene TCRdb calls, TRBD2, cannot be checked with no DNA. The CDR3 has 16 amino acids. The germline gives CDR1 SGHKS, CDR2 YYEKEE (reference sequence). This CDR3 is CASSEASGRRGGELFF.

The chain carries TRBV12-3 or TRBV12-4 and TRBJ2-7; the D gene TCRdb calls, TRBD2, cannot be checked with no DNA. The CDR3 runs 14 residues. The CDR3 is CASSLPGLTYEQYF.

CDR3 region: CATSGGDRGGNEQFF. The chain recombines TRBV15 with TRBJ2-1; checking the TCRdb D call of TRBD1 is not possible without DNA. From germline, CDR1 is LNHNV and CDR2 YYDKDF (reference sequence). CDR3 length equals 15 residues.

The chain is built from TRBV12-3 or TRBV12-4 and TRBJ2-1; TCRdb's D call, TRBD2, is unchecked because there is no DNA. This CDR3 region has 14 residues. CDR3 sequence reads: CASSPSGLYNEQFF.

V usage is TRBV12-3 or TRBV12-4 and J usage is TRBJ2-1; without DNA, the TCRdb call of TRBD2 cannot be checked. This CDR3 has 16 amino acids. The CDR3 sequence is CASIRIAGGTYNEQFF.

The chain uses TRBV7-2 and TRBJ2-5; with no DNA, the TCRdb D assignment of TRBD1 cannot be verified. Germline V gene sequence: CDR1 SGHTA, CDR2 FQGNSA. The CDR3 length is 15 residues. This CDR3 is CASSLGSRGGETQYF.

The CDR3 loop reads CASKRGTSETDTQYF. The chain has TRBV12-3 or TRBV12-4 and TRBJ2-3; the D gene TCRdb calls, TRBD2, cannot be checked with no DNA. The CDR3 loop spans 15 amino acids.

The CDR3 here is CASSQGGDTEAFF. The rearrangement joins TRBV3-1 to TRBJ1-1. The CDR3 contains 13 residues. Per the germline V gene, CDR1 is LGHDT and CDR2 is YNNKEL (reference sequence).

This CDR3 is CASSLAALAGVNEQFF. The chain combines TRBV5-1 with TRBJ2-1; checking the TCRdb D call of TRBD2 is not possible without DNA. The CDR3 consists of 16 residues. CDR1 is SGHRS, CDR2 YFSETQ, per germline. Supplemented by reference TRBV5-1 and TRBJ2-1, the full variable domain reads KAGVTQTPRYLIKTRGQQVTLSCSPISGHRSVSWYQQTPGQGLQFLFEYFSETQRNKGNFPGRFSGRQFSNSRSEMNVSTLELGDSALYLCASSLAALAGVNEQFFGPGTRLTVL.

The chain employs TRBV20-1 and TRBJ2-3; without DNA, the TCRdb call of TRBD2 cannot be checked. Germline V gene lookup returns CDR1 DFQATT and CDR2 SNEGSKA (reference sequence). This CDR3 is built from 16 residues. The CDR3 is CSARLLLAGRGDTQYF.

The genes are TRBV6-5 and TRBJ2-2; TCRdb names TRBD1, which stays unverified in the absence of DNA. Per germline, CDR1 MNHEY and CDR2 SVGAGI. The CDR3 is 15 residues long. The CDR3 sequence: CASSYGGGWTGELFF.

The rearrangement uses TRBV6-2 or TRBV6-3 and TRBJ2-5. Germline V gene lookup returns CDR1 MNHEY and CDR2 SVGEGT. The CDR3 has 13 amino acids. CDR3 amino acids: CASSRPNQETQYF.

The chain combines TRBV20-1 with TRBJ2-7; there is no DNA to check the TCRdb D call of TRBD1. This CDR3 is 13 amino acids long. CDR1 and CDR2 (germline): DFQATT, SNEGSKA (reference sequence). This CDR3 reads CSASIPGRGEQYF.

The chain joins TRBV7-2 to TRBJ2-1; lacking DNA, the TRBD1 call made by TCRdb goes unchecked. The CDR3 loop spans 13 amino acids. Germline lookup yields CDR1 SGHTA and CDR2 FQGNSA. The CDR3 loop reads CASSLDPSNEQFF.

This chain connects TRBV11-2 to TRBJ2-1; TCRdb's assignment of TRBD2 cannot be checked, as there is no DNA. Germline loops: CDR1 SGHAT, CDR2 FQNNGV. The CDR3 consists of 16 residues. The CDR3 is CASSLSRAAGNNEQFF.